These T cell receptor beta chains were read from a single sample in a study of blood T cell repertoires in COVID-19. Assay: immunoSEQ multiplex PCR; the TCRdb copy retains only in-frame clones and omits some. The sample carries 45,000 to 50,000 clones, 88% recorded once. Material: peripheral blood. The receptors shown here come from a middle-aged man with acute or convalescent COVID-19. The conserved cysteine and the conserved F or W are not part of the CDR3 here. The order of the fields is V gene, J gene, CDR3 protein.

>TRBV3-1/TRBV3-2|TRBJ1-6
ASSPGTGAISPLH
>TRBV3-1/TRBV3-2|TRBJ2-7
ASSLGGGFEQY
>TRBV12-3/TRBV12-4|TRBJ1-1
ASSLRIPGEAF
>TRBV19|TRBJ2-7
ASSIQAGRYEQY
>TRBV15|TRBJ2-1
ATSRAGSYNEQF
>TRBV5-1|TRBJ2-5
ASRGSGRGETQY
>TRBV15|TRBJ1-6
ATSRGRGGNSPLH
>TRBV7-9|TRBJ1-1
ASRDRGQSAEAF
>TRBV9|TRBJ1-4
ASSTGQGHEKLF
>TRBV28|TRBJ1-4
ASSSPGQGNEKLF
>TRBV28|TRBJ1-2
ASTPTLANYGYT
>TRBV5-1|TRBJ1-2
ASSEGAQRQNYGYT
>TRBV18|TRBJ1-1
ASSLDRGGTEAF
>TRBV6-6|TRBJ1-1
ASSYSQGTEAF
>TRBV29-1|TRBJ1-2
SVAVAGGAGGYT
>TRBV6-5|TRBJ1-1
ATQMTGGLSEAF
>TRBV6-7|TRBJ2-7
ASSPQDRLKRAYEQY
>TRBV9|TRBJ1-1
ASSVGGIHTEAF
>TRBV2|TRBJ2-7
ASSAHEPYEQY
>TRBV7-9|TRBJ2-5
ASSWGTGVETQY
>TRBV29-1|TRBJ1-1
SVEGAAKNTEAF
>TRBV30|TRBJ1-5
ASGQGSNQPQH
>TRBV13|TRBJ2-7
ASSLPGGHEQY
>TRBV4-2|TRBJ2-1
ASSLRTSGKANEQF
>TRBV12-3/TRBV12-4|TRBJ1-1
ASYQGWDTEAF
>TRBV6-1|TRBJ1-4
ASSEKRTGGRLF
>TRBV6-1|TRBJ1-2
ASSEAPGTYNYGYT
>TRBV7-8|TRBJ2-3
ASGAADTQY
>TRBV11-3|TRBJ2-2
ASSLATGAHGELF
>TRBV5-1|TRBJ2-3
ASSLGGGDSATQY